This T cell receptor (beta chain) is from a study of CD8 T cells in Susac syndrome. Reverse transcription of about 0.45 to 1 ug RNA was performed with random hexamers. Amplification of TCR beta CDR3 spanned 54 Vbeta and 13 Jbeta via immunoSEQ multiplex PCR. Via MiXCR, TCRdb re-called the immunoSEQ multiplex PCR reads, giving one row per CDR3 protein. The profile covers 150,000 to 200,000 distinct CDR3 sequences, with about 95% appearing a single time and 0.11% to 0.15% taken by the ten largest. FACS enriched CD8+ TEMRA cells, while bulk CD8+ and CD4+ were negatively isolated. The source of this sequence is a human donor in good health. Sequenced: CD4+ T cells from PBMCs.

The CDR3: CASSQETANTGELFF. In nucleotides, the CDR3 is TGTGCCAGCAGCCAAGAGACGGCCAACACCGGGGAGCTGTTTTTT. The genes are TRBV4-2 and TRBJ2-2; the D is unclear. The CDR3 length is 15 residues. Germline loops: CDR1 LGHNA, CDR2 YNFKEQ. Trimming removed 0 bases from V and 2 bases from J, with 7 bases in between.